The source of this T cell receptor (beta chain) is a study of blood T cell repertoires in COVID-19. The data were produced by immunoSEQ multiplex PCR, yet TCRdb's version contains in-frame clones alone and is incomplete. The table records 110,000 to 150,000 clones, around 88% of them present only once. The TCR comes from a man aged 55 to 69 with active or convalescent COVID-19. Material: peripheral blood.

The DNA of the CDR3 is TGTGCCAGCTCACCAACAGGGGGCGGTGAAAAACTGTTTTTT. Translated, it gives CASSPTGGGEKLFF. The gene calls are TRBV18 and TRBJ1-4, with 9 positions matching TRBD1. V lost 2 bases to trimming and J lost 7 bases; unmatched junction nucleotides: 2. Germline V lookup: CDR1 KGHSH, CDR2 LQKENI. CDR3 size: 14 residues.